The rows below give T cell receptor beta chains drawn from one sample of a study of cytomegalovirus exposure and HLA in healthy donors. Sequencing was performed with immunoSEQ multiplex PCR; in TCRdb, only in-frame clones are kept and a portion is missing. Of about 150,000 clones listed, roughly nine tenths are singletons. Sequencing input: PBMCs. The receptor source for this set is a woman between 18 and 29 years old in good health and CMV-seropositive. The CDR3 runs from the conserved cysteine through the conserved F or W. Fields, in order: D gene, clone size, V gene, J gene, CDR3 protein, CDR3 DNA. A D gene is named only where the DNA matches it firmly. Some rows have no size entry. The others give once, few or many, or a class for an expanded clone.

d_gene: .; abundance: .; v_gene: TRBV4-2; j_gene: TRBJ1-4; CDR3aa: CASSQVTREGGKLFF; CDR3nt: TGTGCCAGCAGCCAAGTCACCAGGGAAGGCGGAAAACTGTTTTTT
d_gene: .; abundance: .; v_gene: TRBV5-4; j_gene: TRBJ1-5; CDR3aa: CASSPNTGQHPNQPQHF; CDR3nt: TGTGCCAGCAGCCCGAACACTGGACAGCATCCTAATCAGCCCCAGCATTTT
d_gene: TRBD1; abundance: .; v_gene: TRBV15; j_gene: TRBJ1-4; CDR3aa: CATSHRQGGEKLFF; CDR3nt: TGTGCCACCAGCCACCGACAGGGAGGTGAAAAACTGTTTTTT
d_gene: TRBD2; abundance: .; v_gene: TRBV7-2; j_gene: TRBJ2-7; CDR3aa: CASSLGLAGGEQYF; CDR3nt: TGTGCCAGCAGTTTAGGACTAGCGGGAGGCGAGCAGTACTTC
d_gene: TRBD1; abundance: .; v_gene: TRBV7-2; j_gene: TRBJ2-6; CDR3aa: CASSLAGTGNGGANVLTF; CDR3nt: TGTGCCAGCAGCTTAGCGGGGACAGGGAATGGTGGGGCCAACGTCCTGACTTTC
d_gene: .; abundance: .; v_gene: TRBV11-3; j_gene: TRBJ1-2; CDR3aa: CASSIGEGRSSSGYTF; CDR3nt: TGTGCCAGCAGCATTGGGGAGGGACGGTCGTCTTCCGGCTACACCTTC
d_gene: TRBD1; abundance: few; v_gene: TRBV29-1; j_gene: TRBJ1-4; CDR3aa: CSAGTGPEKLFF; CDR3nt: TGCAGCGCCGGGACAGGGCCTGAAAAACTGTTTTTT
d_gene: TRBD2; abundance: .; v_gene: TRBV4-2; j_gene: TRBJ2-2; CDR3aa: CASSQVLAGTGELFF; CDR3nt: TGTGCCAGCAGCCAAGTCCTAGCGGGCACCGGGGAGCTGTTTTTT
d_gene: .; abundance: .; v_gene: TRBV19; j_gene: TRBJ2-7; CDR3aa: CASKVGSSYEQYF; CDR3nt: TGTGCCAGTAAAGTAGGGAGCTCCTACGAGCAGTACTTC
d_gene: .; abundance: .; v_gene: TRBV5-6; j_gene: TRBJ2-5; CDR3aa: CASSDTGETQYF; CDR3nt: TGTGCCAGCAGCGATACAGGGGAGACCCAGTACTTC
d_gene: .; abundance: .; v_gene: TRBV4-3; j_gene: TRBJ2-5; CDR3aa: CASSQETAVGTQYF; CDR3nt: TGCGCCAGCAGCCAAGAGACAGCAGTCGGGACCCAGTACTTC
d_gene: TRBD1; abundance: .; v_gene: TRBV12-5; j_gene: TRBJ1-1; CDR3aa: CASGRTGDTEAFF; CDR3nt: TGTGCTAGTGGTCGGACAGGGGACACTGAAGCTTTCTTT
d_gene: TRBD2; abundance: .; v_gene: TRBV5-4; j_gene: TRBJ2-5; CDR3aa: CASSLNAGVQETQYF; CDR3nt: TGTGCCAGCAGCTTAAACGCGGGGGTTCAAGAGACCCAGTACTTC
d_gene: TRBD1; abundance: .; v_gene: TRBV7-2; j_gene: TRBJ2-2; CDR3aa: CASSRRQGMNTGELFF; CDR3nt: TGTGCCAGCAGCCGCCGACAGGGGATGAACACCGGGGAGCTGTTTTTT
d_gene: TRBD1; abundance: .; v_gene: TRBV6-1; j_gene: TRBJ1-1; CDR3aa: CASRAPGQAAEAFF; CDR3nt: TGTGCCAGCAGGGCCCCGGGACAGGCGGCTGAAGCTTTCTTT
d_gene: TRBD2; abundance: .; v_gene: TRBV7-2; j_gene: TRBJ2-5; CDR3aa: CASSLGGSGRGETQYF; CDR3nt: TGTGCCAGCAGCTTAGGAGGTAGCGGGAGAGGCGAGACCCAGTACTTC
d_gene: .; abundance: .; v_gene: TRBV5-1; j_gene: TRBJ2-1; CDR3aa: CASSFSPTIGSDSIYNEQFF; CDR3nt: TGCGCCAGCAGCTTTTCCCCCACCATAGGGTCGGACAGCATCTACAATGAGCAGTTCTTC
d_gene: TRBD1; abundance: once; v_gene: TRBV18; j_gene: TRBJ1-2; CDR3aa: CASSPGQDPYGYTF; CDR3nt: TGTGCCAGCTCACCCGGACAGGACCCCTATGGCTACACCTTC
d_gene: .; abundance: .; v_gene: TRBV21-1; j_gene: TRBJ2-1; CDR3aa: CASSKRKGLAAYNEQFF; CDR3nt: TGTGCCAGCAGCAAGAGAAAAGGACTAGCGGCCTACAATGAGCAGTTCTTC
d_gene: TRBD2; abundance: once; v_gene: TRBV6-6; j_gene: TRBJ2-7; CDR3aa: CASNRLAGAYEQYF; CDR3nt: TGTGCCAGCAACCGACTAGCGGGAGCCTACGAGCAGTACTTC
d_gene: .; abundance: .; v_gene: TRBV9; j_gene: TRBJ2-1; CDR3aa: CASSRSSSYNEQFF; CDR3nt: TGTGCCAGCAGCAGATCCAGCTCCTACAATGAGCAGTTCTTC
d_gene: .; abundance: .; v_gene: TRBV25-1; j_gene: TRBJ1-1; CDR3aa: CASSRGSNTEAFF; CDR3nt: TGTGCCAGCAGTCGGGGGTCGAACACTGAAGCTTTCTTT
d_gene: .; abundance: .; v_gene: TRBV29-1; j_gene: TRBJ2-5; CDR3aa: CSVYRDKAQETQYF; CDR3nt: TGCAGCGTTTACCGGGACAAAGCACAAGAGACCCAGTACTTC
d_gene: TRBD1; abundance: .; v_gene: TRBV30; j_gene: TRBJ1-2; CDR3aa: CAWGGQGPWGYTF; CDR3nt: TGTGCCTGGGGCGGACAGGGACCATGGGGCTACACCTTC
d_gene: TRBD1; abundance: .; v_gene: TRBV28; j_gene: TRBJ2-7; CDR3aa: CASSVQGDRTYEQYF; CDR3nt: TGTGCCAGCAGTGTACAAGGGGACAGGACTTACGAGCAGTACTTC
d_gene: TRBD2; abundance: .; v_gene: TRBV5-1; j_gene: TRBJ2-4; CDR3aa: CASSSGLAGGPLAKNIQYF; CDR3nt: TGCGCCAGCAGCTCCGGACTAGCGGGAGGGCCGCTAGCCAAAAACATTCAGTACTTC
d_gene: TRBD1; abundance: .; v_gene: TRBV11-2; j_gene: TRBJ2-7; CDR3aa: CASSLALSGTGGYSYEQYF; CDR3nt: TGTGCCAGCAGCTTAGCATTAAGTGGGACAGGGGGCTACTCCTACGAGCAGTACTTC
d_gene: .; abundance: .; v_gene: TRBV29-1; j_gene: TRBJ2-3; CDR3aa: CSVVGVLGSTDTQYF; CDR3nt: TGCAGCGTTGTAGGTGTTCTGGGCAGCACAGATACGCAGTATTTT
d_gene: TRBD2; abundance: few; v_gene: TRBV7-6; j_gene: TRBJ2-3; CDR3aa: CASSSGRGLAGPTDTQYF; CDR3nt: TGTGCCAGCAGCTCCGGCAGGGGACTAGCGGGACCCACAGATACGCAGTATTTT
d_gene: .; abundance: .; v_gene: TRBV30; j_gene: TRBJ2-7; CDR3aa: CAWSVRGEQYF; CDR3nt: TGTGCCTGGAGTGTACGCGGCGAGCAGTACTTC
d_gene: TRBD2; abundance: .; v_gene: TRBV29-1; j_gene: TRBJ2-7; CDR3aa: CSVSGTSVSYEQYF; CDR3nt: TGCAGCGTTTCCGGGACTAGCGTTTCCTACGAGCAGTACTTC
d_gene: .; abundance: .; v_gene: TRBV7-9; j_gene: TRBJ1-4; CDR3aa: CASSPARASELFF; CDR3nt: TGTGCCAGCAGCCCCGCCAGGGCGAGTGAACTGTTTTTT
d_gene: TRBD1; abundance: .; v_gene: TRBV10-3; j_gene: TRBJ1-1; CDR3aa: CAISESNRGPAFF; CDR3nt: TGTGCCATCAGTGAGTCAAACAGGGGGCCTGCTTTCTTT
d_gene: .; abundance: .; v_gene: TRBV18; j_gene: TRBJ1-1; CDR3aa: CASSPDQQPTTEAFF; CDR3nt: TGTGCCAGCTCACCAGACCAACAGCCGACCACTGAAGCTTTCTTT